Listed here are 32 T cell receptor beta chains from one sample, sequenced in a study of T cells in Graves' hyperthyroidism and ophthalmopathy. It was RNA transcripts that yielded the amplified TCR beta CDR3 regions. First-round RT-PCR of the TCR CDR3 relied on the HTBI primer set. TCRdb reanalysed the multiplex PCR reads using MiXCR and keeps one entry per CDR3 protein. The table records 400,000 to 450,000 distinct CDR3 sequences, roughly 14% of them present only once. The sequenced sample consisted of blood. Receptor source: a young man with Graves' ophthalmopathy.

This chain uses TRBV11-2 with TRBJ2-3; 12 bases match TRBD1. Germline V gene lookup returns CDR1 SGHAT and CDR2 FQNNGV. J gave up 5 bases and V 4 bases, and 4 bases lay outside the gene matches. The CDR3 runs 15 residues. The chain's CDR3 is CASSSGQGAGDTQYF. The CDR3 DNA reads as TGTGCCAGCAGCTCGGGACAGGGGGCTGGAGATACGCAGTATTTT. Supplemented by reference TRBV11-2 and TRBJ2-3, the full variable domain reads EAGVAQSPRYKIIEKRQSVAFWCNPISGHATLYWYQQILGQGPKLLIQFQNNGVVDDSQLPKDRFSAERLKGVDSTLKIQPAKLEDSAVYLCASSSGQGAGDTQYFGPGTRLTVL.

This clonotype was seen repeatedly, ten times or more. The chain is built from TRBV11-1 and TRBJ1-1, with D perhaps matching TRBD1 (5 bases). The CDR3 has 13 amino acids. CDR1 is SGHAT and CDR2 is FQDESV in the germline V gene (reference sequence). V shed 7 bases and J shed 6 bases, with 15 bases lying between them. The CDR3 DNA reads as TGTGCCAGCACCCCGACAGTTCAGGCTGAAGCTTTCTTT. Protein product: CASTPTVQAEAFF.

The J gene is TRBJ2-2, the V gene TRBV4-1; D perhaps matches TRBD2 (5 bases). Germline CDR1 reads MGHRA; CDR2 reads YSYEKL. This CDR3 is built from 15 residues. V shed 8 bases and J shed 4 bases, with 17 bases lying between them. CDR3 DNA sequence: TGCGCCAGCGAACTAAGGGTAGCGAGCACCGGGGAGCTGTTTTTT. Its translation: CASELRVASTGELFF.

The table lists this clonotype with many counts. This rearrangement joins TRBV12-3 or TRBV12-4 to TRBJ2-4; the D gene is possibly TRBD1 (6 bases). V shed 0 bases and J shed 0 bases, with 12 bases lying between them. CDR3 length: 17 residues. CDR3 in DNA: TGTGCCAGCAGTTTAGCGCTTGGCAGGGGAGCCAAAAACATTCAGTACTTC. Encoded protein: CASSLALGRGAKNIQYF.

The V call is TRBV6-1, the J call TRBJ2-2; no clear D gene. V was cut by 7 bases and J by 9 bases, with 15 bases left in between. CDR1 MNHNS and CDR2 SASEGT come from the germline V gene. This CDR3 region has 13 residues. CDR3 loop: CASTNRWFRELFF. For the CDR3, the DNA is TGTGCCAGCACCAACCGGTGGTTCCGGGAGCTGTTTTTT.

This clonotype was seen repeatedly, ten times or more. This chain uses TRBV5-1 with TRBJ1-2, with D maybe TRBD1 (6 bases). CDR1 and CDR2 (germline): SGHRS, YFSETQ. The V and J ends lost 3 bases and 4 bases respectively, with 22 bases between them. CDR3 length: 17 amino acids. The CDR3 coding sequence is TGCGCCAGCAGCTCCGCCCTGGGGACAACTTGGAGCTATGGCTACACCTTC. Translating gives CASSSALGTTWSYGYTF.

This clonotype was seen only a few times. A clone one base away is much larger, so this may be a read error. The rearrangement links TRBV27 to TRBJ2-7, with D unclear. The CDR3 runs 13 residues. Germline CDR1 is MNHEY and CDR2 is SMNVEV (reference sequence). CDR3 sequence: CASGLSVRFEQYF. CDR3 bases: TGTGCCAGCGGTTTATCTGTTAGGTTCGAGCAGTACTTC.

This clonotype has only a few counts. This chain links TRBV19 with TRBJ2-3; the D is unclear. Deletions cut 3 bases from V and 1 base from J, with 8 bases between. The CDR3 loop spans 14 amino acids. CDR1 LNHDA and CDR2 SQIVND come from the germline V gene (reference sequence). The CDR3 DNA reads TGTGCCAGTAGTATTCAGGTGGGCACAGATACGCAGTATTTT. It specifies CASSIQVGTDTQYF.

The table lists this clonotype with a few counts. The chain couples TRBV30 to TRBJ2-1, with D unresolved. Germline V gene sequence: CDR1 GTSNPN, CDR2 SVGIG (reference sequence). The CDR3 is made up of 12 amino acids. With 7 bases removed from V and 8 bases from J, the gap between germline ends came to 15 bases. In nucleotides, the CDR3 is TGTGCCTTCGGACCGGCCAGCCATGAGCAGTTCTTC. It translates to CAFGPASHEQFF.

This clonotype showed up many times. The CDR3 loop reads CASIQGSDGYTF. The DNA of the CDR3 is TGTGCCAGCATTCAGGGGTCCGATGGCTACACCTTC. The gene calls are TRBV2 and TRBJ1-2; D is possibly TRBD1 (6 bases). The V gene's germline CDR1 is SNHLY and CDR2 FYNNEI. This CDR3 region has 12 residues. Trimming took off 7 bases at V and 6 bases at J, with 12 bases between the two ends.

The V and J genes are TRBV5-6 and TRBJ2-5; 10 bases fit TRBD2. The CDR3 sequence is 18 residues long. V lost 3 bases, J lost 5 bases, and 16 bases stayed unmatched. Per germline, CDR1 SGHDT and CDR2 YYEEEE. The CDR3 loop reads CASSSGPPSGRRRETQYF. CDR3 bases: TGTGCCAGCAGCTCGGGCCCCCCTAGCGGGAGAAGGAGGGAGACCCAGTACTTC.

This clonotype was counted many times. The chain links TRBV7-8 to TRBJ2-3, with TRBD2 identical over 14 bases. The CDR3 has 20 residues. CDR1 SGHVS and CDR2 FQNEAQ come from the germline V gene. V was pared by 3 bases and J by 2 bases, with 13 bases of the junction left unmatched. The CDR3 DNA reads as TGTGCCAGCAGCTTGCCGGAACACCTGGGACTAGCGGGAGACACAGATACGCAGTATTTT. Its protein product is CASSLPEHLGLAGDTDTQYF.

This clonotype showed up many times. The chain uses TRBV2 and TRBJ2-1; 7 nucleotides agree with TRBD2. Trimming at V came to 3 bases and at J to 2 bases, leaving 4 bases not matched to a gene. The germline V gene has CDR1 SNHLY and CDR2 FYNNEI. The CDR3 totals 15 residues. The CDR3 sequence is CASSDGLAAYNEQFF. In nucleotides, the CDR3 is TGTGCCAGCAGTGACGGGCTAGCGGCCTACAATGAGCAGTTCTTC.

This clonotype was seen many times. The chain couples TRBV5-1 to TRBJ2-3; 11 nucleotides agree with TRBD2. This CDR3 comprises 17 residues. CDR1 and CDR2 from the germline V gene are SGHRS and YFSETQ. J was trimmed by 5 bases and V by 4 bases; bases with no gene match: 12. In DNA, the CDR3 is TGCGCCAGCAGCCGACCACTAGCGGGGGAATCACAAGATACGCAGTATTTT. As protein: CASSRPLAGESQDTQYF.

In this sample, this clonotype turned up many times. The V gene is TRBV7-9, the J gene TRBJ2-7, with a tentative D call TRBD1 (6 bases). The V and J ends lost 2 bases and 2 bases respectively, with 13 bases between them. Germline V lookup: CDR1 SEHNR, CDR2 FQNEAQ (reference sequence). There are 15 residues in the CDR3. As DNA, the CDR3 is TGTGCCAGCAGCTTAAGTCAGGGGTTAGCCTACGAGCAGTACTTC. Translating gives CASSLSQGLAYEQYF.

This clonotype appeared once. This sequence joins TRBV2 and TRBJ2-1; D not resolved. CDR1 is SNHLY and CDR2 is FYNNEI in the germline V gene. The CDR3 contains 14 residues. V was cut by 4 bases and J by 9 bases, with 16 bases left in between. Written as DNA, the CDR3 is TGTGCCAGCAGTGTTTTGAGTAGCCAGCGTGAGCAGTTCTTC. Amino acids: CASSVLSSQREQFF.

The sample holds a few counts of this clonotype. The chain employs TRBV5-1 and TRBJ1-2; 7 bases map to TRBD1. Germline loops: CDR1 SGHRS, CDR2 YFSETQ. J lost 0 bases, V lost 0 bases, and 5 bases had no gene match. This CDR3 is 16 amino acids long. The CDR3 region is CASSLEGTEANYGYTF. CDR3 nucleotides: TGCGCCAGCAGCTTGGAGGGGACAGAAGCTAACTATGGCTACACCTTC.

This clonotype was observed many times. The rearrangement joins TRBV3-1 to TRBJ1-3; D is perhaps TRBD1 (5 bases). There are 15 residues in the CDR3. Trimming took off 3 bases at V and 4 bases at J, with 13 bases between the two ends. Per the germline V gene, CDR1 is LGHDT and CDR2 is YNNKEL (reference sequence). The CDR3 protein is CASSQVRDSGNTIYF. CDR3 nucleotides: TGTGCCAGCAGCCAGGTGCGGGACTCCGGAAACACCATATATTTT.

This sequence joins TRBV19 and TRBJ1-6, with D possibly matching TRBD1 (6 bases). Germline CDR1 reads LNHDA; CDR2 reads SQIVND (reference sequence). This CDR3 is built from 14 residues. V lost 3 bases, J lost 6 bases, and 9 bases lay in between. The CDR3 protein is CASSISRGNSPLHF. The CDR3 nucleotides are TGTGCCAGTAGTATTTCCAGGGGTAATTCACCCCTCCACTTT.

The CDR3 DNA reads TGTGCCAGCTCCCCTGGGAATCGAGCAGAGACCCAGTACTTC. As protein: CASSPGNRAETQYF. The rearrangement links TRBV18 to TRBJ2-5; no definite D call. Per the germline V gene, CDR1 is KGHSH and CDR2 is LQKENI. This CDR3 is built from 14 residues. V shed 6 bases and J shed 4 bases, with 15 bases lying between them. The full variable domain, with the rest looked up from reference TRBV18 and TRBJ2-5, is NAGVMQNPRHLVRRRGQEARLRCSPMKGHSHVYWYRQLPEEGLKFMVYLQKENIIDESGMPKERFSAEFPKEGPSILRIQQVVRGDSAAYFCASSPGNRAETQYFGPGTRLLVL.

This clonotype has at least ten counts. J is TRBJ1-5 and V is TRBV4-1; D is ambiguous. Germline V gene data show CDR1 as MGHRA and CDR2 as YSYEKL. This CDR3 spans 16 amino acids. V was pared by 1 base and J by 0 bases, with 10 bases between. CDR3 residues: CASSQVLDNSNQPQHF. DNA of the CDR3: TGCGCCAGCAGCCAAGTGTTGGATAATAGCAATCAGCCCCAGCATTTT.

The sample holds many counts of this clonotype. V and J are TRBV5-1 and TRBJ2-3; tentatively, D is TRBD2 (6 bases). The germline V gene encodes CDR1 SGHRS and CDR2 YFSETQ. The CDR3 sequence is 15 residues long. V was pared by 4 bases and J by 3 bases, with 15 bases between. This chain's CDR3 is CASSPYSGGTDTQYF. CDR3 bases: TGCGCCAGCAGCCCTTATAGCGGTGGGACAGATACGCAGTATTTT.

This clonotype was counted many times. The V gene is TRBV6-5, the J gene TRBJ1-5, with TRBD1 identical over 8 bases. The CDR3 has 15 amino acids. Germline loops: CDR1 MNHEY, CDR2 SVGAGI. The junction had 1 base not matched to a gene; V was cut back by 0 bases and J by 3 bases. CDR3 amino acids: CASSYSGQANQPQHF. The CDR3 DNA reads TGTGCCAGCAGTTACTCGGGACAGGCCAATCAGCCCCAGCATTTT.

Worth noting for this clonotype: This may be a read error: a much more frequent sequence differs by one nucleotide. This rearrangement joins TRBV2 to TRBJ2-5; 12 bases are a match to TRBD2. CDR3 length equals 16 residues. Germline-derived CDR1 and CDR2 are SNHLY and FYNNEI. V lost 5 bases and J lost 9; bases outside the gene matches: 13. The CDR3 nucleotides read TGTGCCAGCAGTTTCCTGACTAGCGGGAGTTCCCAGGCCCAGTACTTC. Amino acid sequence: CASSFLTSGSSQAQYF.

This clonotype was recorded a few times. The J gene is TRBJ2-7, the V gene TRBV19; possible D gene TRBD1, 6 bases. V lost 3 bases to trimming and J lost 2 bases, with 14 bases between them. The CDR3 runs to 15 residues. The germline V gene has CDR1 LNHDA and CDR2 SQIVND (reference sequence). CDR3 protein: CASSIQIQGAYEQYF. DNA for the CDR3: TGTGCCAGTAGTATTCAAATACAGGGAGCCTACGAGCAGTACTTC.

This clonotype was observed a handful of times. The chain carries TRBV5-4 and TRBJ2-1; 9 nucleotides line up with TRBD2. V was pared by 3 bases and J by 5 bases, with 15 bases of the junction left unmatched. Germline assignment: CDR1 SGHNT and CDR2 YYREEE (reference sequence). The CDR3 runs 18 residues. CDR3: CASSSGIVAGGPNNEQFF. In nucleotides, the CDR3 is TGTGCCAGCAGCTCGGGAATTGTGGCGGGAGGGCCAAACAATGAGCAGTTCTTC.

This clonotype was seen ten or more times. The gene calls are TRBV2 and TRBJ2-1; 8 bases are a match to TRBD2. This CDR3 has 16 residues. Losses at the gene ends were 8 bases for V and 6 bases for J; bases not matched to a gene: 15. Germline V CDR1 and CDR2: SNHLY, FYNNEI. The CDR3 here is CASGQSGRTSRNEQFF. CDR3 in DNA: TGTGCCAGCGGCCAATCCGGGCGGACTAGCCGCAATGAGCAGTTCTTC.

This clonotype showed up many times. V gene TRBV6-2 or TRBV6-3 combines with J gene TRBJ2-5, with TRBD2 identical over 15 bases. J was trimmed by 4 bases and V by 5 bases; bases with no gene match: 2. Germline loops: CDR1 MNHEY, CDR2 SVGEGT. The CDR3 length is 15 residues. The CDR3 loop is CASSRTSGRGETQYF. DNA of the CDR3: TGTGCCAGCAGTCGGACTAGCGGGAGGGGAGAGACCCAGTACTTC.

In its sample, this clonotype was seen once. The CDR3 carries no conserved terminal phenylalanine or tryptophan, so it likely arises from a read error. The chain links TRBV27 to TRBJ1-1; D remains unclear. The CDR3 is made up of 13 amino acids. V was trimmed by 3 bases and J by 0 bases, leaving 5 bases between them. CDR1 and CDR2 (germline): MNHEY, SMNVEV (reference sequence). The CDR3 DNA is TGTGCCAGCAGTTTCACAGTGAACACTGAAGCTTTCTAT. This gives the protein CASSFTVNTEAFY.

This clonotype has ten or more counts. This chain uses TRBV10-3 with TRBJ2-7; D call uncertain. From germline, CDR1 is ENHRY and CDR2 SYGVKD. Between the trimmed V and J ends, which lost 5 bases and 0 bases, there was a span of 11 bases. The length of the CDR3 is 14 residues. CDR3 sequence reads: CAISRDGYSYEQYF. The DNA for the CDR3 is TGTGCCATCAGTCGAGACGGATACTCCTACGAGCAGTACTTC.

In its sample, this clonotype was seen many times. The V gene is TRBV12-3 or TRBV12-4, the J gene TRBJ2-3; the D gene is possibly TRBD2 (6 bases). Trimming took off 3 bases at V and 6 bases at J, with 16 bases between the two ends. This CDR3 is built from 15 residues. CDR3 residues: CASSFGGGVWDTQYF. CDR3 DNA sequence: TGTGCCAGCAGTTTCGGGGGAGGAGTATGGGATACGCAGTATTTT.

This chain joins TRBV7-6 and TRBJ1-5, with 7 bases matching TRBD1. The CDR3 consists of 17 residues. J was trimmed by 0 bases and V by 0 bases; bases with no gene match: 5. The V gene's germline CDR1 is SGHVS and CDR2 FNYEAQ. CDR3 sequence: CASSLARGPYSNQPQHF. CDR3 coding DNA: TGTGCCAGCAGCTTAGCAAGGGGGCCTTATAGCAATCAGCCCCAGCATTTT. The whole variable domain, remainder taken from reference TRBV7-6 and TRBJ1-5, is GAGVSQSPRYKVTKRGQDVALRCDPISGHVSLYWYRQALGQGPEFLTYFNYEAQQDKSGLPNDRFSAERPEGSISTLTIQRTEQRDSAMYRCASSLARGPYSNQPQHFGDGTRLSIL.